This T cell receptor (beta chain) was sequenced for a study of T cells in Graves' hyperthyroidism and ophthalmopathy. This clonotype was seen ten or more times. Its antigen is unidentified. Uncontrolled infection, other autoimmune disease, pregnancy or lactation barred patients from enrollment. Findings and limits, study-wide: Researchers found most expanded thyroid clonotypes above 0.001 in blood as well. With a median lead of around 5.9 months before onset, the model predicted ophthalmopathy.

RNA transcripts provided the source from which TCR beta CDR3 regions were amplified. First-round RT-PCR with HTBI primers amplified the TCR CDR3 region. TCRdb re-derived calls from the multiplex PCR reads in MiXCR, one entry per CDR3 protein. The sample lists hundreds of thousands of distinct CDR3 sequences; 20% were seen once. V lost 2 bases to trimming and J lost 2 bases, with 0 bases between them. The germline CDR1 and CDR2 sequences are LGHDT and YNNKEL (reference sequence). The CDR3 sequence is 11 residues long. The origin of this receptor is a man aged 35 to 55 with Graves' ophthalmopathy. This chain links TRBV3-1 with TRBJ1-2; D is uncertain. The sequenced material came from blood. The CDR3 coding sequence is TGTGCCAGCAGCCAAAACTATGGCTACACCTTC. As protein: CASSQNYGYTF. The full variable domain, completed using reference TRBV3-1 and TRBJ1-2, is DTAVSQTPKYLVTQMGNDKSIKCEQNLGHDTMYWYKQDSKKFLKIMFSYNNKELIINETVPNRFSPKSPDKAHLNLHINSLELGDSAVYFCASSQNYGYTFGSGTRLTVV.